These 14 T cell receptor beta chains originate from one sample sequenced in a study of beta chain features in type 1 diabetes (dated by TCRdb to the late 2010s). Antigen specificity for these receptors is unknown. Overall results and qualifications from the work: A moderate but significant shortening of TCRB CDR3 length was observed in type 1 diabetes patients in all four CD4+ subsets.

The library was built by means of the immunoSEQ multiplex PCR assay. All of the isolated RNA was reverse transcribed with the High Capacity cDNA Reverse Transcription Kit, so expressed TCRB transcripts were sequenced. TCRdb stores this immuneACCESS table with in-frame sequences only. Part of the clones is absent; in the studies checked, under half of the shortfall reflects unresolved V genes, and no reason is known for the rest. This sample has approximately 30,000 clones in its table, and roughly 61% of those were observed once. The ten most abundant clones make up 2% to 3% of the sample. The sequenced sample consisted of Tregs from blood. Taken with the paper, the label for cell subset or site translates to: regulatory CD4+ T cells. These receptors originate from a woman in her 30s with type 1 diabetes.

This clone occurred once. The chain couples TRBV1 to TRBJ2-3; the DNA was not used to check the table's D call, TRBD2. TRBV1 corresponds to a pseudogene. The CDR3 sequence is 15 residues long. CDR3 amino acids: CTSSQFSGRTDTQYF. DNA for the CDR3: TGCACCAGCAGCCAATTTAGCGGGAGGACAGATACGCAGTATTTT.

Worth noting for this clone: At one end, the junction sequence differs from germline, possibly due to a read error. The same CDR3 arises from other DNA sequences in this sample as well. The rearrangement joins TRBV30 to TRBJ1-1; TRBD1 matches at 8 bases. The CDR3 totals 12 residues. Germline V gene data show CDR1 as GTSNPN and CDR2 as SVGIG (reference sequence). The CDR3 is CAWNRGDPEAFF. For the CDR3, the DNA is TGCGCCTGGAACAGGGGGGATCCTGAAGCTTTCTTT. Drawing the rest from reference TRBV30 and TRBJ1-1, the complete variable domain is SQTIHQWPATLVQPVGSPLSLECTVEGTSNPNLYWYRQAAGRGLQLLFYSVGIGQISSEVPQNLSASRPQDRQFILSSKKLLLSDSGFYLCAWNRGDPEAFFGQGTRLTVV.

The chain combines TRBV4-1 with TRBJ2-7, with 7 bases fitting TRBD1. Losses at the gene ends were 1 base for V and 6 bases for J; bases not matched to a gene: 12. The CDR3 spans 16 residues. From germline, CDR1 is MGHRA and CDR2 YSYEKL. CDR3 protein: CASSQGWTGAFCEQYF. CDR3 DNA: TGCGCCAGCAGCCAAGGTTGGACAGGAGCGTTTTGCGAGCAGTACTTC.

This clone was counted a few times. The gene calls are TRBV18 and TRBJ1-3; 9 bases are a match to TRBD1. With V trimmed by 3 bases and J by 12 bases, 3 bases remained unmatched. Germline CDR1 is KGHSH and CDR2 is LQKENI. CDR3 length: 12 residues. The CDR3 nucleotides read TGTGCCAGCTCACCGGGACAGGGAGGCATATATTTT. Its translation is CASSPGQGGIYF. The full variable domain, rest sourced from reference TRBV18 and TRBJ1-3, is NAGVMQNPRHLVRRRGQEARLRCSPMKGHSHVYWYRQLPEEGLKFMVYLQKENIIDESGMPKERFSAEFPKEGPSILRIQQVVRGDSAAYFCASSPGQGGIYFGEGSWLTVV.

The V call is TRBV18, the J call TRBJ2-7; possibly TRBD2 for D (6 bases). The germline V gene encodes CDR1 KGHSH and CDR2 LQKENI. The CDR3 runs 13 residues. V was cut by 3 bases and J by 1 base, with 7 bases left in between. This CDR3 is CASSPGGSYEQYF. Written as DNA, the CDR3 is TGTGCCAGCTCACCCGGGGGTTCCTACGAGCAGTACTTC.

There are a few counts of this clone. V and J are TRBV19 and TRBJ2-1; D perhaps matches TRBD2 (6 bases). Germline V CDR1 and CDR2: LNHDA, SQIVND (reference sequence). V lost 4 bases, J lost 2 bases, and 12 bases lay in between. CDR3 length: 15 residues. CDR3 coding DNA: TGTGCCAGTAGTACCCCAGCGGGTACCTACAATGAGCAGTTCTTC. It encodes CASSTPAGTYNEQFF.

This clone has a single count. The rearrangement joins TRBV28 to TRBJ2-5; D may be TRBD2 (5 bases). The CDR3 is 14 residues long. Germline V gene data show CDR1 as MDHEN and CDR2 as SYDVKM. The V gene lost 8 bases and the J gene lost 4 bases, with 17 bases spanning the gap. CDR3 sequence (DNA): TGTGCCAGCGGGCCCCGCGGTGGGAGAGAGACCCAGTACTTC. Its protein is CASGPRGGRETQYF.

The chain couples TRBV5-5 to TRBJ2-3; D remains ambiguous. The germline V gene has CDR1 SGHKS and CDR2 YYEKEE (reference sequence). The CDR3 covers 12 residues. Trimming left V 1 base short and J 4 bases short, with 4 bases between. The CDR3 bases are TGTGCCAGCAGCTTGCTCCCAGATACGCAGTATTTT. Amino acid sequence: CASSLLPDTQYF.

This chain connects TRBV7-2 to TRBJ1-4, with D perhaps TRBD1 (6 bases). Trimming pared 5 bases from V and 7 bases from J, leaving 11 bases between. The germline gives CDR1 SGHTA, CDR2 FQGNSA. CDR3 size: 13 residues. CDR3 DNA: TGTGCCAGCAGCACAGGGCGGAGTGAAAAACTGTTTTTT. Translated: CASSTGRSEKLFF.

This clone has a handful of counts. V usage is TRBV10-3 and J usage is TRBJ2-3, with 10 bases that match TRBD1. Germline CDR1 ENHRY, CDR2 SYGVKD. After removal of 2 bases from V and 4 bases from J, the junction contained 12 bases not matched to a gene. The CDR3 has 18 residues. The CDR3 bases are TGTGCCATCAGTGAGGCAAGCGCCGGGACAGGGGATTCAGATACGCAGTATTTT. It specifies CAISEASAGTGDSDTQYF.

This clone has just a few counts. This rearrangement joins TRBV4-2 to TRBJ2-3; D ambiguous. V was trimmed by 0 bases and J by 0 bases, leaving 10 bases between them. The germline CDR1 and CDR2 sequences are LGHNA and YNFKEQ. The CDR3 covers 16 residues. The CDR3 bases are TGTGCCAGCAGCCAAGATACGAGTGTTAGCACAGATACGCAGTATTTT. It codes for CASSQDTSVSTDTQYF.

This sequence joins TRBV7-9 and TRBJ1-2; tentative D call: TRBD1 (6 bases). The germline V gene has CDR1 SEHNR and CDR2 FQNEAQ (reference sequence). Trimming took 5 bases from V and 4 from J, leaving 8 bases between them. The CDR3 contains 12 residues. CDR3 loop: CASSPDSYGYTF. Written as DNA, the CDR3 is TGTGCCAGCAGCCCGGACAGCTATGGCTACACCTTC.

This chain joins TRBV29-1 and TRBJ2-2; a weak D match, TRBD2 (5 bases). Trimming stripped 6 bases from V and 7 bases from J, with 18 bases between. Germline-derived CDR1 and CDR2 are SQVTM and ANQGSEA. The CDR3 is made up of 14 amino acids. The DNA for the CDR3 is TGCAGCGTCCGACCGACTTCGGGGATCGGGGAGCTGTTTTTT. It translates to CSVRPTSGIGELFF.

V is TRBV5-1 and J is TRBJ1-2; D remains unclear. Germline CDR1 is SGHRS and CDR2 is YFSETQ. The CDR3 is 13 amino acids. Deletions cut 3 bases from V and 1 base from J, with 7 bases between. The chain's CDR3 is CASSSGINYGYTF. CDR3 bases: TGCGCCAGCAGCTCGGGGATTAACTATGGCTACACCTTC.